The 23 T cell receptor beta chains below all came from one sample that was sequenced in a study of blood T cells in healthy people across ages (dated by TCRdb to 2014 to 2015). Libraries came from 5' RACE. These reads were obtained on an Illumina HiSeq 2500. A second PCR of 7 to 11 cycles was run with a J-beta primer mix and a sample-barcoded 5' primer. The public reads were reanalyzed by TCRdb: fastp trimming at Q25, MiXCR alignment, in-frame beta chains only. Entries that share a CDR3 protein sequence are merged under the most common genes and DNA. This sample gives about 900,000 distinct CDR3 sequences in total; about 48% of them show up just once. The ten largest clones capture around 15% of the sample. The source material was blood. The receptors shown here come from a young man in good health.

This chain joins TRBV6-5 and TRBJ2-3; D remains unclear. V lost 2 bases, J lost 4 bases, and 10 bases lay in between. The CDR3 sequence is 14 residues long. The germline CDR1 and CDR2 sequences are MNHEY and SVGAGI. Here the CDR3 reads CASSYTMSADTQYF. The DNA for the CDR3 is TGTGCCAGCAGTTACACGATGAGCGCAGATACGCAGTATTTT.

The chain joins TRBV3-1 to TRBJ2-2; 10 bases match TRBD2. Per the germline V gene, CDR1 is LGHDT and CDR2 is YNNKEL (reference sequence). The ends lost 1 base at V and 4 bases at J; junction bases unmatched: 6. The CDR3 runs to 17 residues. CDR3 residues: CASSQVIERGGTGELFF. The CDR3 DNA reads TGTGCCAGCAGCCAAGTTATCGAGCGGGGGGGCACCGGGGAGCTGTTTTTT.

In this sample, this clonotype turned up a few times. The gene calls are TRBV27 and TRBJ2-7; possible D gene TRBD1, 6 bases. Germline V lookup: CDR1 MNHEY, CDR2 SMNVEV (reference sequence). The V end was cut by 4 bases, the J end by 4 bases, with 14 bases between. The CDR3 totals 14 residues. CDR3 in amino acids: CASSSPSTGYEQYF. As DNA, the CDR3 is TGTGCCAGCAGTTCTCCCAGTACAGGGTACGAGCAGTACTTC.

This clonotype came up a few times. The chain uses TRBV7-9 and TRBJ2-6, with D perhaps given as TRBD1 or TRBD2 (5 bases each). CDR3 length: 18 residues. The V gene lost 6 bases and the J gene lost 0 bases, with 18 bases spanning the gap. CDR1 and CDR2 from the germline V gene are SEHNR and FQNEAQ (reference sequence). CDR3 nucleotide sequence: TGTGCCAGCAGTCAACCGGGACGGACCATCTCTGGGGCCAACGTCCTGACTTTC. This sequence encodes CASSQPGRTISGANVLTF.

This clonotype appeared a few times. The J gene is TRBJ2-3, the V gene TRBV5-1; the D is unclear. CDR1 and CDR2 from the germline V gene are SGHRS and YFSETQ. Trimming shortened V by 5 bases and J by 0 bases, and 7 bases separated the two germline ends. CDR3 length: 13 amino acids. CDR3 sequence reads: CASRQISTDTQYF. In DNA, the CDR3 is TGCGCCAGCAGACAAATCAGCACAGATACGCAGTATTTT.

This sequence joins TRBV20-1 and TRBJ2-2, with D perhaps matching TRBD1 (5 bases). The CDR3 is 14 amino acids. Trimming stripped 1 base from V and 0 bases from J, with 6 bases between. Per germline, CDR1 DFQATT and CDR2 SNEGSKA (reference sequence). CDR3 region: CSARGRANTGELFF. CDR3 DNA: TGCAGTGCTAGAGGCAGGGCGAACACCGGGGAGCTGTTTTTT.

The rearrangement links TRBV5-1 to TRBJ1-1; 12 bases match TRBD1. V shed 0 bases, J shed 5 bases, and the junction held 11 bases outside the gene matches. The CDR3 covers 18 residues. CDR1 is SGHRS, CDR2 YFSETQ, per germline. In DNA, the CDR3 is TGCGCCAGCAGCTTGGATCCGGGACAGGGGGCTTGGGGGACTGAAGCTTTCTTT. It yields the protein CASSLDPGQGAWGTEAFF.

This chain joins TRBV7-9 and TRBJ2-1, with a tentative D call TRBD1 (7 bases). The germline V and J ends were trimmed by 5 bases and 6 bases, with 17 bases remaining between them. In germline, CDR1 is SEHNR, CDR2 FQNEAQ (reference sequence). The CDR3 runs 15 residues. In nucleotides, the CDR3 is TGTGCCAGCAGCCTCGGACAGGCGGGGAGCAATGAGCAGTTCTTC. As protein: CASSLGQAGSNEQFF. Combining the CDR3 with reference TRBV7-9 and TRBJ2-1 gives the whole variable domain DTGVSQNPRHKITKRGQNVTFRCDPISEHNRLYWYRQTLGQGPEFLTYFQNEAQLEKSRLLSDRFSAERPKGSFSTLEIQRTEQGDSAMYLCASSLGQAGSNEQFFGPGTRLTVL.

There are many counts of this clonotype. The chain has TRBV28 and TRBJ2-3; D uncertain. The CDR3 sequence is 14 residues long. Deletions cut 8 bases from V and 4 bases from J, with 16 bases between. The V gene's germline CDR1 is MDHEN and CDR2 SYDVKM. CDR3 sequence: CASSRQLDADTQYF. The CDR3 DNA reads TGTGCCAGCTCTCGCCAGTTGGACGCAGATACGCAGTATTTT. Combining the CDR3 with reference TRBV28 and TRBJ2-3 gives the whole variable domain DVKVTQSSRYLVKRTGEKVFLECVQDMDHENMFWYRQDPGLGLRLIYFSYDVKMKEKGDIPEGYSVSREKKERFSLILESASTNQTSMYLCASSRQLDADTQYFGPGTRLTVL.

Only a few counts were recorded for this clonotype. The V call is TRBV25-1, the J call TRBJ1-4, with no clear D. This CDR3 has 14 amino acids. The germline V gene encodes CDR1 MGHDK and CDR2 SYGVNS. V was shortened by 2 bases and J by 9 bases, with 13 bases between the two germline ends. In DNA form, the CDR3 reads TGTGCCAGCAGTGAAATTTCGGGGATGAAAAAACTGTTTTTT. Its protein product is CASSEISGMKKLFF.

The chain has TRBV5-1 and TRBJ2-3; the D is unclear. This CDR3 contains 16 residues. Germline-derived CDR1 and CDR2 are SGHRS and YFSETQ. Trimming removed 0 bases from V and 2 bases from J, with 13 bases in between. The CDR3 protein is CASSLATERITDTQYF. In DNA, the CDR3 is TGCGCCAGCAGCTTGGCGACGGAACGCATCACAGATACGCAGTATTTT.

The chain has TRBV7-8 and TRBJ2-1; no clear D gene. Germline V CDR1 and CDR2: SGHVS, FQNEAQ. The CDR3 extends over 14 amino acids. Trimming removed 3 bases at V and 8 bases at J, with 14 bases between. CDR3 coding DNA: TGTGCCAGCAGCTTGCAGCCCAGCAAGGATGAGCAGTTCTTC. Translating gives CASSLQPSKDEQFF. The variable domain in full, with the rest retrieved from reference TRBV7-8 and TRBJ2-1, is GAGVSQSPRYKVAKRGQDVALRCDPISGHVSLFWYQQALGQGPEFLTYFQNEAQLDKSGLPSDRFFAERPEGSVSTLKIQRTQQEDSAVYLCASSLQPSKDEQFFGPGTRLTVL.

This clonotype was observed a few times. The V call is TRBV6-5, the J call TRBJ2-7; TRBD1 is a possible D gene (5 bases). Germline lookup yields CDR1 MNHEY and CDR2 SVGAGI. CDR3 size: 14 residues. Trimming took off 6 bases at V and 2 bases at J, with 14 bases between the two ends. CDR3 sequence: CASRRTDTAYEQYF. The DNA for the CDR3 is TGTGCCAGCAGACGGACGGACACCGCCTACGAGCAGTACTTC.

This chain links TRBV4-1 with TRBJ2-1; TRBD2 aligns across 9 bases. With V trimmed by 4 bases and J by 6 bases, 4 bases remained unmatched. The CDR3 totals 14 residues. CDR1 and CDR2 from the germline V gene are MGHRA and YSYEKL. CDR3 in amino acids: CASSRGGAANEQFF. The CDR3 DNA is TGCGCCAGCAGCCGCGGGGGGGCAGCCAATGAGCAGTTCTTC.

This clonotype was recorded at least ten times. The chain links TRBV20-1 to TRBJ2-3; D is perhaps TRBD2 (7 bases). Germline loops: CDR1 DFQATT, CDR2 SNEGSKA (reference sequence). The CDR3 spans 14 residues. V dropped 3 bases and J dropped 0 bases, with 10 bases sitting between them. This CDR3 reads CSASGGLSTDTQYF. CDR3 DNA: TGCAGTGCTAGCGGGGGGCTCAGCACAGATACGCAGTATTTT.

This chain joins TRBV6-1 and TRBJ1-5; D uncertain. CDR3 length: 15 amino acids. V was cut by 1 base and J by 2 bases, with 9 bases left in between. CDR1 and CDR2 (germline): MNHNS, SASEGT. Written as DNA, the CDR3 is TGTGCCAGCAGTGAAGTGGGGTCCGGCAATCAGCCCCAGCATTTT. Its translation is CASSEVGSGNQPQHF.

V usage is TRBV7-3 and J usage is TRBJ2-5; a weak D match, TRBD2 (6 bases). The V end was cut by 1 base, the J end by 2 bases, with 11 bases between. The CDR3 loop spans 15 amino acids. Germline-derived CDR1 and CDR2 are SGHTA and FQGTGA. The chain's CDR3 is CASSLMAGYQETQYF. DNA for the CDR3: TGTGCCAGCAGCTTAATGGCGGGGTATCAAGAGACCCAGTACTTC.

This CDR3 reads CASSQDRQTVYNEQFF. CDR3 nucleotide sequence: TGCGCCAGCAGCCAAGACCGGCAAACGGTCTACAATGAGCAGTTCTTC. The chain links TRBV4-3 to TRBJ2-1; no clear D gene. CDR3 length: 16 amino acids. CDR1 is LGHNA, CDR2 YSLEER, per germline. The V and J ends lost 0 bases and 3 bases respectively, with 12 bases between them.

The chain links TRBV2 to TRBJ2-3; D is perhaps TRBD2 (5 bases). Trimming took 5 bases from V and 0 from J, leaving 15 bases between them. The germline V gene encodes CDR1 SNHLY and CDR2 FYNNEI. The CDR3 has 16 amino acids. The CDR3 coding sequence is TGTGCCAGCAGTCCCCTGGAGGAGGATAGCACAGATACGCAGTATTTT. Its protein is CASSPLEEDSTDTQYF. Together with reference TRBV2 and TRBJ2-3, the CDR3 gives the full variable domain: EPEVTQTPSHQVTQMGQEVILRCVPISNHLYFYWYRQILGQKVEFLVSFYNNEISEKSEIFDDQFSVERPDGSNFTLKIRSTKLEDSAMYFCASSPLEEDSTDTQYFGPGTRLTVL.

This clonotype turned up a few times. The V gene is TRBV3-1, the J gene TRBJ1-1, with D perhaps TRBD1 (6 bases). This CDR3 is 16 amino acids long. The V and J ends lost 4 bases and 5 bases respectively, with 20 bases between them. CDR1 and CDR2 from the germline V gene are LGHDT and YNNKEL (reference sequence). The CDR3 nucleotides read TGTGCCAGCAGCCCTTCGTTGCGGGGGCTCGGAACTGAAGCTTTCTTT. Translated, it gives CASSPSLRGLGTEAFF.

On this clonotype: Sequence at one end of the junction differs from germline and may be a read error. This sequence joins TRBV2 and TRBJ2-6; TRBD1 matches 9 bases. The CDR3 consists of 19 residues. Germline CDR1 is SNHLY and CDR2 is FYNNEI. The CDR3 protein is CASSRDRELGDSWANVLTF. The DNA for the CDR3 is TGTGCCAGCAGCCGGGACAGGGAACTTGGAGACTCTTGGGCCAACGTCCTGACTTTC.

The chain links TRBV7-9 to TRBJ1-6; D is unclear. The germline gives CDR1 SEHNR, CDR2 FQNEAQ (reference sequence). This CDR3 comprises 14 residues. The V end lost 2 bases, the J end lost 4 bases, and 6 bases lay between the germline ends. CDR3 amino acids: CASSLRPYNSPLHF. CDR3 DNA sequence: TGTGCCAGCAGCTTACGGCCATATAATTCACCCCTCCACTTT.

This clonotype has only a few counts. This chain links TRBV13 with TRBJ2-6; no clear D. The V end lost 5 bases, the J end lost 0 bases, and 8 bases lay between the germline ends. The CDR3 sequence is 15 residues long. Per germline, CDR1 PRHDT and CDR2 FYEKMQ (reference sequence). Here the CDR3 DNA reads TGTGCCAGCAGCGCTAGGGACTCTGGGGCCAACGTCCTGACTTTC. Its protein is CASSARDSGANVLTF.